The present T cell receptor beta chain was sequenced within a study of identical twins. Overall study results and limits: The study based its conclusions on cross-sectional statistical analysis and did not follow the same donors. There were fewer insertions in abundant cord blood beta clonotypes, but memory repertoires showed no such pattern.

CDR1 is MNHEY and CDR2 is SVGEGT in the germline V gene. J lost 1 base, V lost 2 bases, and 5 bases had no gene match. The CDR3 is made up of 15 amino acids. Each donor was a healthy Caucasian. This clonotype showed up just a few times. Its cognate antigen is unknown. TCRdb reprocessed the 5' RACE reads with MiXCR, giving one entry per CDR3 protein. The data show roughly 260,000 distinct CDR3 sequences, approximately 7.8% seen once. The data were also submitted as part of a second study, on yellow fever vaccine responses in identical twins.

Source material: CD8+ T cells sorted from blood. The chain links TRBV6-2 or TRBV6-3 to TRBJ2-7; TRBD2 matches at 7 bases. The receptor was derived from a woman aged 18-30 years in good health. CDR3 in amino acids: CASSYTAGVSYEQYF. CDR3 in DNA: TGTGCCAGCAGTTACACTGCGGGAGTATCCTACGAGCAGTACTTC.